The T cell receptor beta chain under discussion was sequenced for a study of tumor and adjacent non-tumor tissue in lung cancer. In germline, CDR1 is SQVTM, CDR2 ANQGSEA. The CDR3 length is 15 residues. Losses at the gene ends were 6 bases for V and 8 bases for J; bases not matched to a gene: 16. TCRbeta libraries were built with three rounds of nested PCR, modified from ARM-PCR. TCRdb called the multiplex PCR reads again in MiXCR, with one record for every CDR3 protein. This table has about 82,000 distinct CDR3 sequences, under 80% appearing once. This sample's RNA came from whole unsorted tissue. Specimen: lung tumor tissue. The sequence was collected from a woman between 45 and 65 years old with non-small cell lung cancer. This sequence joins TRBV29-1 and TRBJ2-7, with 10 positions matching TRBD1. The CDR3 DNA reads TGCAGCGTCAGGTTGGGCGGGACAGGGGTGAGTAAGCAGTACTTC. It encodes CSVRLGGTGVSKQYF.